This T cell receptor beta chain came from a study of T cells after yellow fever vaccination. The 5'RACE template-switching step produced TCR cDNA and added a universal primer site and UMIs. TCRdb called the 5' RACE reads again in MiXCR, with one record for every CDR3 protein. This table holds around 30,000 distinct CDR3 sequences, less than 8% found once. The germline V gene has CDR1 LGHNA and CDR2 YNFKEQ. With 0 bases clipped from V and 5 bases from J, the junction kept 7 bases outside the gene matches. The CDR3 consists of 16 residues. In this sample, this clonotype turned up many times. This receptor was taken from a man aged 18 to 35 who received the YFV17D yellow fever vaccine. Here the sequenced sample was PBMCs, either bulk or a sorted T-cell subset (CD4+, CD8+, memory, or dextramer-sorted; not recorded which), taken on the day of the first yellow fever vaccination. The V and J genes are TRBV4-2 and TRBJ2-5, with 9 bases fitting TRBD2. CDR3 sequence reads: CASSQDSAGGRETQYF. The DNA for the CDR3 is TGTGCCAGCAGCCAAGATAGCGCGGGGGGGAGGGAGACCCAGTACTTC.